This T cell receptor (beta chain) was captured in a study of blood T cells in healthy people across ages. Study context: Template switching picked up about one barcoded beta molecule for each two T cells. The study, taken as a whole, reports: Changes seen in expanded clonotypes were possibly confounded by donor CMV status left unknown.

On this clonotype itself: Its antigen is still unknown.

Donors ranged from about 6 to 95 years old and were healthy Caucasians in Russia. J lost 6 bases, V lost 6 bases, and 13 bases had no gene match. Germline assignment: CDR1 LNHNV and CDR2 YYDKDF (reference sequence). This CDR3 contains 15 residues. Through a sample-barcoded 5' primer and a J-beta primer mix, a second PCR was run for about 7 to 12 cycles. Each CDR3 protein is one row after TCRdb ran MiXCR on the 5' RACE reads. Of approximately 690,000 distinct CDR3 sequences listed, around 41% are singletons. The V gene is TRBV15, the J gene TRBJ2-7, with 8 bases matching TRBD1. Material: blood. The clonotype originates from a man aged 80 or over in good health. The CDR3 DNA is TGTGCCACCAGTCGGACAGGGTCTCAACGTAGCGAGCAGTACTTC. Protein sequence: CATSRTGSQRSEQYF. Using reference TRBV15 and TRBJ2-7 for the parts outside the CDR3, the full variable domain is DAMVIQNPRYQVTQFGKPVTLSCSQTLNHNVMYWYQQKSSQAPKLLFHYYDKDFNNEADTPDNFQSRRPNTSFCFLDIRSPGLGDTAMYLCATSRTGSQRSEQYFGPGTRLTVT.